Below, 3 T cell receptor beta chains from the same sample are listed, as sequenced in a study of blood T cell repertoires in COVID-19. Sequenced by immunoSEQ multiplex PCR; TCRdb stores in-frame clones only, minus some. The table has more than 95,000 clones, 90% to 95% seen once. Material for sequencing was peripheral blood. These TCRs come from a human donor in a cohort sampled during active COVID-19.

The chain carries TRBV7-2 and TRBJ2-2; TRBD2 is a possible D gene (5 bases). The V end was cut by 7 bases, the J end by 3 bases, with 12 bases between. Germline loops: CDR1 SGHTA, CDR2 FQGNSA. This CDR3 spans 14 amino acids. CDR3 nucleotides: TGTGCCAGCACCGCAAGCGGCTACACCGGGGAGCTGTTTTTT. Translated: CASTASGYTGELFF.

The gene calls are TRBV7-9 and TRBJ2-3; no firm D call. Trimming left V 4 bases short and J 4 bases short, with 12 bases between. CDR1 and CDR2 from the germline V gene are SEHNR and FQNEAQ (reference sequence). There are 14 residues in the CDR3. The CDR3 spells CASSSLPEADTQYF. CDR3 nucleotides: TGTGCCAGCAGCTCACTCCCTGAGGCAGATACGCAGTATTTT.

The CDR3: CAWASGNINQPQHF. DNA of the CDR3: TGTGCCTGGGCTTCAGGGAATATCAATCAGCCCCAGCATTTT. V usage is TRBV30 and J usage is TRBJ1-5, with D possibly matching TRBD1 (5 bases). V lost 5 bases, J lost 3 bases, and 14 bases lay in between. This CDR3 region has 14 residues. Per germline, CDR1 GTSNPN and CDR2 SVGIG (reference sequence).